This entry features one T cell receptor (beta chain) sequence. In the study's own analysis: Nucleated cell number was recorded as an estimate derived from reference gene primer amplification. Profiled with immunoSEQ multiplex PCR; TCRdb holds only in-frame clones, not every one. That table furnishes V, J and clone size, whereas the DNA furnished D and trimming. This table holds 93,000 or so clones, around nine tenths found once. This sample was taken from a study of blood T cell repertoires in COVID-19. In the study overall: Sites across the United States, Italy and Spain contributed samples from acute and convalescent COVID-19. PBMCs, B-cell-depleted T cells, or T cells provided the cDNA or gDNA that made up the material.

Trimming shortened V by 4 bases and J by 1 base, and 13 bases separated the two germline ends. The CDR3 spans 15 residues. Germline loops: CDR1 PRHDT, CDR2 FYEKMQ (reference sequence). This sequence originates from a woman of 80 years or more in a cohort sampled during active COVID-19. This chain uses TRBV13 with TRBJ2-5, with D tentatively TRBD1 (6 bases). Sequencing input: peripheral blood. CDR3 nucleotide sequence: TGTGCCAGCAGCTCCAAAAGGGGGTCCCAAGAGACCCAGTACTTC. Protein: CASSSKRGSQETQYF.